The sample holds a few counts of the clone carrying this TCR beta chain. The target antigen is unknown. Germline V gene sequence: CDR1 SGHDT, CDR2 YYEEEE. Trimming stripped 1 base from V and 9 bases from J, with 22 bases between. The CDR3 contains 16 residues. The record originates from a study of T cells in Graves' hyperthyroidism and ophthalmopathy. General observations from the study: The majority of expanded thyroid clonotypes above 0.001 also appeared in blood.

Amplified TCR beta CDR3 regions derived from RNA transcripts. TCR CDR3 regions were first amplified by RT-PCR with HTBI primers. Each CDR3 protein gets one entry after TCRdb re-called the multiplex PCR reads with MiXCR. The sample holds a few hundred thousand distinct CDR3 sequences, roughly 18% seen once. Investigators excluded patients with uncontrolled infection, other autoimmune disease, pregnancy or lactation. 10 ml fresh peripheral blood yielded the PBMCs. The sequencing input was blood. The TCR was taken from a middle-aged man with Graves' ophthalmopathy. The chain joins TRBV5-6 to TRBJ1-2; perhaps TRBD1 as D (6 bases). The CDR3 region has the DNA TGTGCCAGCAGCTTGTGGGGGAGTGGGACATCCTGGCGCTACACCTTC. Its translation is CASSLWGSGTSWRYTF.